These 16 T cell receptor beta chains were all obtained from the same sample, sequenced in a study of beta chain features in type 1 diabetes. The entirety of the isolated RNA underwent reverse transcription, so expressed TCRB transcripts were sequenced. Only in-frame clones appear in the TCRdb table, and some are missing; sequencing was by immunoSEQ multiplex PCR. The data hold roughly 610,000 clones, with roughly 16% observed a single time. Sequencing was carried out using naive CD4+ T cells from blood. These receptor sequences come from a man in his late teens or twenties in good health.

This clone was counted only a few times. This sequence joins TRBV4-2 and TRBJ2-3, with TRBD1 as a possible D gene (6 bases). The germline gives CDR1 LGHNA, CDR2 YNFKEQ. Trimming took 0 bases from V and 1 from J, leaving 17 bases between them. The CDR3 spans 18 residues. This CDR3 reads CASSQDLSGGRGTDTQYF. The CDR3 DNA reads TGTGCCAGCAGCCAAGATCTAAGTGGGGGCCGGGGCACAGATACGCAGTATTTT.

This rearrangement joins TRBV11-2 to TRBJ2-3; weak D call: TRBD1 (6 bases). V gave up 0 bases and J gave up 2 bases, with 9 bases separating them. Looked up from germline, CDR1 is SGHAT and CDR2 is FQNNGV. The CDR3 extends over 15 amino acids. The CDR3 here is CASSLDRQATDTQYF. The DNA for the CDR3 is TGTGCCAGCAGCTTAGACAGACAGGCCACAGATACGCAGTATTTT. The full variable domain, completed using reference TRBV11-2 and TRBJ2-3, is EAGVAQSPRYKIIEKRQSVAFWCNPISGHATLYWYQQILGQGPKLLIQFQNNGVVDDSQLPKDRFSAERLKGVDSTLKIQPAKLEDSAVYLCASSLDRQATDTQYFGPGTRLTVL.

V usage is TRBV4-2 and J usage is TRBJ1-6, with D tentatively TRBD1 (5 bases). V was trimmed by 4 bases and J by 5 bases, leaving 9 bases between them. The germline V gene has CDR1 LGHNA and CDR2 YNFKEQ. The CDR3 is made up of 14 amino acids. The CDR3 DNA sequence: TGTGCCAGCAGCCGACAGATAAATAATTCACCCCTCCACTTT. Translation: CASSRQINNSPLHF.

A few counts support this clone. The chain couples TRBV5-1 to TRBJ2-1, with D perhaps being TRBD1 or TRBD2 (5 bases each). The V end was cut by 5 bases, the J end by 1 base, with 10 bases between. CDR3 size: 14 residues. Germline CDR1 is SGHRS and CDR2 is YFSETQ. CDR3 DNA: TGCGCCAGCAGGCCCGGGGCTTCCTACAATGAGCAGTTCTTC. It translates to CASRPGASYNEQFF.

CDR3 sequence reads: CASVRRVGTGELFF. The CDR3 bases are TGTGCCAGCGTAAGGAGGGTGGGCACCGGGGAGCTGTTTTTT. The chain carries TRBV6-5 and TRBJ2-2, with a weak D call TRBD2 (6 bases). CDR1 MNHEY and CDR2 SVGAGI come from the germline V gene. Deletions cut 8 bases from V and 4 bases from J, with 14 bases between. This CDR3 contains 14 residues.

This clone appeared a few times. The CDR3 sequence is CASSVGQGHSLGGYTF. Here the CDR3 DNA reads TGTGCCAGCAGCGTAGGACAGGGACACTCCCTAGGGGGCTACACCTTC. The rearrangement uses TRBV9 and TRBJ1-2; 7 positions agree with TRBD1. CDR1 is SGDLS and CDR2 is YYNGEE in the germline V gene. CDR3 size: 16 residues. V lost 0 bases to trimming and J lost 8 bases; unmatched junction nucleotides: 13.

This clone has more than one count but fewer than ten. This chain links TRBV19 with TRBJ2-1, with 7 bases that match TRBD1. The CDR3 length is 14 residues. Per the germline V gene, CDR1 is LNHDA and CDR2 is SQIVND (reference sequence). Losses at the gene ends were 3 bases for V and 5 bases for J; bases not matched to a gene: 4. The CDR3 loop is CASSIIGTDNEQFF. CDR3 DNA sequence: TGTGCCAGTAGTATTATAGGGACAGACAATGAGCAGTTCTTC.

This clone has just a few counts. This chain links TRBV28 with TRBJ2-3; no clear D. This CDR3 is built from 13 residues. V lost 4 bases to trimming and J lost 6 bases, with 11 bases between them. Looked up from germline, CDR1 is MDHEN and CDR2 is SYDVKM. The CDR3 nucleotides read TGTGCCAGCAGTTCAAAGGTGGTGGATACGCAGTATTTT. Protein sequence: CASSSKVVDTQYF.

This clone came up a few times. V and J are TRBV12-5 and TRBJ2-3; TRBD1 aligns across 10 bases. V lost 7 bases and J lost 0; bases outside the gene matches: 4. Germline V lookup: CDR1 LGHNT, CDR2 FRNRAP. CDR3 length: 15 residues. CDR3 protein: CASVGTGASTDTQYF. Here the CDR3 DNA reads TGTGCTAGTGTCGGGACAGGGGCTAGCACAGATACGCAGTATTTT.

This clone came up a few times. V and J are TRBV2 and TRBJ2-7, with D tentatively TRBD2 (6 bases). CDR1 is SNHLY, CDR2 FYNNEI, per germline. The CDR3 extends over 14 amino acids. Trimming cost V 10 bases and J 3 bases, with 19 bases left between them. CDR3: CAMAGTREVYEQYF. The DNA for the CDR3 is TGTGCCATGGCGGGGACCCGAGAGGTCTACGAGCAGTACTTC.

Only a few counts were recorded for this clone. The rearrangement uses TRBV5-1 and TRBJ1-1, with D unresolved. The CDR3 spans 15 residues. The germline V and J ends were trimmed by 1 base and 1 base, with 11 bases remaining between them. Germline-derived CDR1 and CDR2 are SGHRS and YFSETQ. The CDR3 reads CASSLRPVGNTEAFF. In DNA form, the CDR3 reads TGCGCCAGCAGCTTGAGGCCGGTCGGGAACACTGAAGCTTTCTTT.

This clone has a handful of counts. The rearrangement joins TRBV12-5 to TRBJ2-1; 7 bases fit TRBD2. In germline, CDR1 is LGHNT, CDR2 FRNRAP. Trimming took 2 bases from V and 8 from J; bases not matched to a gene: 12. This CDR3 has 16 amino acids. CDR3 residues: CASGLRGVGAGYEQFF. CDR3 nucleotides: TGTGCTAGTGGTTTGAGAGGGGTGGGAGCGGGGTATGAGCAGTTCTTC.

In its sample, this clone was seen many times. The chain employs TRBV29-1 and TRBJ2-4, with D hard to call. Trimming removed 1 base from V and 1 base from J, with 8 bases in between. The CDR3 is made up of 14 amino acids. Germline V CDR1 and CDR2: SQVTM, ANQGSEA. The CDR3 bases are TGCAGCGTTGAAGGGAAAGGGGCCAAAAACATTCAGTACTTC. It specifies CSVEGKGAKNIQYF.

This clone was detected only a few times. The V call is TRBV25-1, the J call TRBJ1-6; D not certain. CDR1 and CDR2 (germline): MGHDK, SYGVNS. This CDR3 is 16 amino acids long. Trimming took off 1 base at V and 0 bases at J, with 7 bases between the two ends. The CDR3 region has the DNA TGTGCCAGCAGTGAATTTCGGAGCTCCTATAATTCACCCCTCCACTTT. Translating it yields CASSEFRSSYNSPLHF.

This clone was counted a few times. The V and J genes are TRBV30 and TRBJ2-7; no reliable D call. CDR1 is GTSNPN, CDR2 SVGIG, per germline (reference sequence). With 1 base removed from V and 3 bases from J, the gap between germline ends came to 7 bases. The CDR3 covers 12 residues. The CDR3 bases are TGTGCCTGGAGTGATCGCAGCTACGAGCAGTACTTC. Its protein is CAWSDRSYEQYF.

This clone occurred a few times. This chain uses TRBV5-1 with TRBJ2-7, with D unresolved. Trimming removed 4 bases from V and 4 bases from J, with 18 bases in between. Germline-derived CDR1 and CDR2 are SGHRS and YFSETQ. The CDR3 has 15 residues. The CDR3 sequence is CASSLAEARAYEQYF. The CDR3 DNA is TGCGCCAGCAGCCTCGCGGAAGCAAGAGCGTACGAGCAGTACTTC.